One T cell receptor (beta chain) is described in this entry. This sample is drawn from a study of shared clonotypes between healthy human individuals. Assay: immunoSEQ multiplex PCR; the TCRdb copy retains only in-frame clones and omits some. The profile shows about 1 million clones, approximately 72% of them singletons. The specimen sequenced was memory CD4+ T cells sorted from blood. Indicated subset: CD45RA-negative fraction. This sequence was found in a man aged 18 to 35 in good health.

The CDR3 reads CASSQRGNEQFF. The DNA for the CDR3 is TGTGCCAGCAGCCAACGGGGGAATGAGCAGTTCTTC. This chain joins TRBV11-3 and TRBJ2-1; D might be TRBD2 (6 bases). The CDR3 sequence is 12 residues long. The germline V gene encodes CDR1 SGHNT and CDR2 YENEEA. With 5 bases removed from V and 7 bases from J, the gap between germline ends came to 9 bases.